This T cell receptor (beta chain) originates from a study of blood T cells in healthy people across ages. A J-beta primer mix and a sample-barcoded 5' primer were used in a second PCR of about 7 to 12 cycles. TCRdb passed the 5' RACE reads through MiXCR, listing each CDR3 protein once. The sample holds over 1,300,000 distinct CDR3 sequences, approximately 63% seen once. The V gene's germline CDR1 is DFQATT and CDR2 SNEGSKA (reference sequence). The CDR3 sequence is 16 residues long. V lost 3 bases to trimming and J lost 1 base, with 18 bases between them. This TCR was sampled from a man between 18 and 35 years old in good health. V usage is TRBV20-1 and J usage is TRBJ2-5, with unresolved D. The sample consisted of blood. The CDR3 nucleotides are TGCAGTGCTAGCACGCCGCGGCTCTTAGGCCAAGAGACCCAGTACTTC. It is translated as CSASTPRLLGQETQYF.